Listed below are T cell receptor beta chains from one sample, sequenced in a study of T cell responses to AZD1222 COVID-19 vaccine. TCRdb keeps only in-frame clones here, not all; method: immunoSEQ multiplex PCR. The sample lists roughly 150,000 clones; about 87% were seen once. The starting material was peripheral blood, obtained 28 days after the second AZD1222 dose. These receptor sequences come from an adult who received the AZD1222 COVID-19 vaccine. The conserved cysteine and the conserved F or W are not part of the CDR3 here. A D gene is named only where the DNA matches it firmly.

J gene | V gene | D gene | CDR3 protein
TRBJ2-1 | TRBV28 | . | ASRHYRGPAGNNEQF
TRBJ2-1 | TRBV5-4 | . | ASIRTGSNEQF
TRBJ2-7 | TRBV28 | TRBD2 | ASWASGSGLTEQY
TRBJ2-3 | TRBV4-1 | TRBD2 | ASSQGSGLAGVDTQY
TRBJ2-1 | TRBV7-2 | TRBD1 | ASRRLGTGVNEQF
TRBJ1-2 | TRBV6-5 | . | ASSYSEGYYT
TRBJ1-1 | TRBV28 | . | ASSFNGGNTEAF
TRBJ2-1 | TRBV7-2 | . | ASSSTPGAYNEQF
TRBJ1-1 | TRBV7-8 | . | ASSFRESNTEAF
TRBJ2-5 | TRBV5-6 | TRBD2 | ASSLLGRGEETQY
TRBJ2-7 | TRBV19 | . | ASMAASYEQY
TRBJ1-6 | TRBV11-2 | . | ASSLGRPNSPLH
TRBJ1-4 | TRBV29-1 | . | SVGHNEKLF
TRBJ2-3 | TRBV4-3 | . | ASSQDEAANTQY
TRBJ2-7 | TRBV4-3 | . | ASSQALAGPYEQY
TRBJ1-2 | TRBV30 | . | AWRRPTYGYT
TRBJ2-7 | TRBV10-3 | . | ATREAGTRGRYEQY
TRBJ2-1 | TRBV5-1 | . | ASSLEGLGEQF
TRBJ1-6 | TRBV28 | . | ASSSPGTKNH
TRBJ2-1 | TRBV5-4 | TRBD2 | ASSLELAGVNEQF
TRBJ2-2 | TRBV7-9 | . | ASSLSVVINTGELF
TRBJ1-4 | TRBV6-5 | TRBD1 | ASGLTGGNEKLF
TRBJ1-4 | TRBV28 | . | ASSGSLNEKLF
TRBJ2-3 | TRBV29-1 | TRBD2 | SVKGTSGTSTDTQY
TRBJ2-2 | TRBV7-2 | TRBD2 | ASSFLAGGSGELF
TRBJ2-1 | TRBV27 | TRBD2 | ASSLKVGTSGRSSYNEQF
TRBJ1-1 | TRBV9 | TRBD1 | ASSVITGGTEAF
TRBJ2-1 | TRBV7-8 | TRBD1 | ASSGPGQGSNEQF